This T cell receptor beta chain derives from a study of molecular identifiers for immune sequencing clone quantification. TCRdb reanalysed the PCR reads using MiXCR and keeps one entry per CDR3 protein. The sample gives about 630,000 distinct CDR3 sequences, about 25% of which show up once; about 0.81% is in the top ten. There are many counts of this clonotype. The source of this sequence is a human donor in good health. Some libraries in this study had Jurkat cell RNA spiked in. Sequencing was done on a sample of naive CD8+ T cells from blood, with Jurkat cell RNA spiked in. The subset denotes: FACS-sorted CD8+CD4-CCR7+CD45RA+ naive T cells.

The CDR3 region is CASSPGQGDEKLFF. CDR3 bases: TGTGCCAGCAGCCCGGGACAGGGCGATGAAAAACTGTTTTTT. The chain carries TRBV7-9 and TRBJ1-4; the match to TRBD1 covers 9 bases. Germline loops: CDR1 SEHNR, CDR2 FQNEAQ (reference sequence). V shed 5 bases, J shed 6 bases, and the junction held 4 bases outside the gene matches. The CDR3 loop spans 14 amino acids.